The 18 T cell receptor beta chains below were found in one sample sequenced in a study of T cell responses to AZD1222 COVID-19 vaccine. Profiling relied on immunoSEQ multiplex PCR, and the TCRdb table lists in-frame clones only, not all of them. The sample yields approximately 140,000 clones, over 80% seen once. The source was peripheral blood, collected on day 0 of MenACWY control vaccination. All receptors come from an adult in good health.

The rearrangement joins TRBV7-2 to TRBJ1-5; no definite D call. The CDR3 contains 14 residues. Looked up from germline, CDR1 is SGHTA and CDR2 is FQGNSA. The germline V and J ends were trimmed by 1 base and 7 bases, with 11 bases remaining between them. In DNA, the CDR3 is TGTGCCAGCAGCTTAGGAGGGAAGGAACAGCCCCAGCATTTT. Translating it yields CASSLGGKEQPQHF. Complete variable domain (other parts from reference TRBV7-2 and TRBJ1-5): GAGVSQSPSNKVTEKGKDVELRCDPISGHTALYWYRQSLGQGLEFLIYFQGNSAPDKSGLPSDRFSAERTGGSVSTLTIQRTQQEDSAVYLCASSLGGKEQPQHFGDGTRLSIL.

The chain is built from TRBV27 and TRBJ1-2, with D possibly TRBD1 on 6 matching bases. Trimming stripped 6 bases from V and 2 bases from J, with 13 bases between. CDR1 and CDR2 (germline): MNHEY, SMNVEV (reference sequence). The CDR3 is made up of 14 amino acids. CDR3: CASRKGGSNYGYTF. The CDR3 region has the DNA TGTGCCAGCAGAAAAGGGGGTTCAAACTATGGCTACACCTTC.

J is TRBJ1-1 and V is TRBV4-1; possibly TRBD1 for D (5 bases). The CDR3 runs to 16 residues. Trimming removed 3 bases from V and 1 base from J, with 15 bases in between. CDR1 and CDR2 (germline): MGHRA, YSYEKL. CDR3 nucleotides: TGCGCCAGCAGCCAGGGCCGGGGAGGGGCGAACACTGAAGCTTTCTTT. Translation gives CASSQGRGGANTEAFF.

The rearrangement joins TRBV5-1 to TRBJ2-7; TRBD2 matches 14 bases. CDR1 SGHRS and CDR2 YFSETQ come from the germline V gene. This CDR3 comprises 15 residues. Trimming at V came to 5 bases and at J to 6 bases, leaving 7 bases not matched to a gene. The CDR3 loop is CASSKGLAGGGEQYF. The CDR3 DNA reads TGCGCCAGCAGTAAAGGACTAGCGGGGGGAGGCGAGCAGTACTTC.

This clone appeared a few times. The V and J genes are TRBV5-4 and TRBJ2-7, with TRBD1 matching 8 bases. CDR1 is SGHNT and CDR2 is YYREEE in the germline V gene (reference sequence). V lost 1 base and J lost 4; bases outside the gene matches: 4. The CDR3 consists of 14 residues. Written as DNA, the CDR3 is TGTGCCAGCAGCTTGCGACAGGGGACTTACGAGCAGTACTTC. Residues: CASSLRQGTYEQYF.

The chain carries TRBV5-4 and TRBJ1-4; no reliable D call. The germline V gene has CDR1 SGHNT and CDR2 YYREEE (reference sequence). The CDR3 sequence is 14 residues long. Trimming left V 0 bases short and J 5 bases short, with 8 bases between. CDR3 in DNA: TGTGCCAGCAGCTTGGTCGAGGAGAATGAAAAACTGTTTTTT. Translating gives CASSLVEENEKLFF.

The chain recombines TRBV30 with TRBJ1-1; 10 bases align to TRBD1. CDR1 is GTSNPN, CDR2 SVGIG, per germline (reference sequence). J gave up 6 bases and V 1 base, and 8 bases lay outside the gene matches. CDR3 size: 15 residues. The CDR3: CAWSGTGGIVAEAFF. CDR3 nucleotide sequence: TGTGCCTGGAGTGGGACAGGGGGGATAGTCGCTGAAGCTTTCTTT.

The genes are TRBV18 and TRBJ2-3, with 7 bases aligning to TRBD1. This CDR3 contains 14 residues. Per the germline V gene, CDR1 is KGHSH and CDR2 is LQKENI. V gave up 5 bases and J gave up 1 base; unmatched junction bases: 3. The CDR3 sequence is CASSATGGTDTQYF. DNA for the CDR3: TGTGCCAGCTCAGCAACAGGGGGCACAGATACGCAGTATTTT.

The CDR3: CASSRTDANQPQHF. CDR3 nucleotide sequence: TGTGCCAGCAGTCGGACCGACGCCAATCAGCCCCAGCATTTT. The J gene is TRBJ1-5, the V gene TRBV6-1, with D unclear. The germline V gene encodes CDR1 MNHNS and CDR2 SASEGT. Between the trimmed V and J ends, which lost 5 bases and 3 bases, there was a span of 11 bases. This CDR3 is built from 14 residues.

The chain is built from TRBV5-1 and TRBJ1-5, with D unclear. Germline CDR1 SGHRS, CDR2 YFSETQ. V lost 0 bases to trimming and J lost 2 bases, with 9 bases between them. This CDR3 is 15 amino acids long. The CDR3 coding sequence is TGCGCCAGCAGCTTGGCGCCGGTTGGCAATCAGCCCCAGCATTTT. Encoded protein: CASSLAPVGNQPQHF.

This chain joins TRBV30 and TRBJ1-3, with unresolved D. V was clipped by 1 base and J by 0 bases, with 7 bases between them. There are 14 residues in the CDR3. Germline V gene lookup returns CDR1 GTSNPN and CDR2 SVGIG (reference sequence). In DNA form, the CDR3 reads TGTGCCTGGAGTGGAAGGGACTCTGGAAACACCATATATTTT. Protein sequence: CAWSGRDSGNTIYF.

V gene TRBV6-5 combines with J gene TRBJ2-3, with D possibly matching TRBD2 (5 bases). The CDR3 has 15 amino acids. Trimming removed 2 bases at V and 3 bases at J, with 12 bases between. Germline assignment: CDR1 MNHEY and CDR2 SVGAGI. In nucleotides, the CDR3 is TGTGCCAGCAGTTACGTCGGGGAACGTACAGATACGCAGTATTTT. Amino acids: CASSYVGERTDTQYF.

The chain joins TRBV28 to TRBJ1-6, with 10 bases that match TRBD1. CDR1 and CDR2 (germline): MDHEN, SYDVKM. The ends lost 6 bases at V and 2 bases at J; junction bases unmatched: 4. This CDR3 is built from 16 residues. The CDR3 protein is CASRLTGGTYNSPLHF. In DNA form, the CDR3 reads TGTGCCAGCAGGTTGACAGGGGGCACCTATAATTCACCCCTCCACTTT.

CDR3 bases: TGTGCCAGCAGCCAGACTTCTTATAGCGGGGCCGGCTACGAGCAGTACTTC. Amino acid sequence: CASSQTSYSGAGYEQYF. This chain links TRBV3-1 (or the pseudogene TRBV3-2) with TRBJ2-7, with 8 bases that match TRBD2. V lost 3 bases, J lost 3 bases, and 13 bases stayed unmatched. Germline-derived CDR1 and CDR2 are LGHDT and YNNKEL (reference sequence). The CDR3 runs 17 residues.

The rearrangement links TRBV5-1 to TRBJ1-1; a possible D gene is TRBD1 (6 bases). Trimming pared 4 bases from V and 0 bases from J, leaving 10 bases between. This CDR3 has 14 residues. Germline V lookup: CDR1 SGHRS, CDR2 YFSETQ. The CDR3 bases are TGCGCCAGCAGCCCGACAGGCATGAACACTGAAGCTTTCTTT. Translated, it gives CASSPTGMNTEAFF.

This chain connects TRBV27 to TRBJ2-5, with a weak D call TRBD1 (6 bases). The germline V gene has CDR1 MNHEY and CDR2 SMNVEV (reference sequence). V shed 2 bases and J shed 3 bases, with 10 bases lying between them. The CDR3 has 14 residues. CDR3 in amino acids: CASSLKAGEETQYF. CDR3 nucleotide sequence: TGTGCCAGCAGTTTAAAGGCAGGGGAAGAGACCCAGTACTTC.

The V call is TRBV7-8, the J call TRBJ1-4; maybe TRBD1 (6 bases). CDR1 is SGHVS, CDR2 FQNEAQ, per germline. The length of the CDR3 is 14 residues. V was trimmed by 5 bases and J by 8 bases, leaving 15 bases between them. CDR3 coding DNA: TGTGCCAGCAGCCCAGGGGCCCTCGGGGAAAAACTGTTTTTT. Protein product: CASSPGALGEKLFF.

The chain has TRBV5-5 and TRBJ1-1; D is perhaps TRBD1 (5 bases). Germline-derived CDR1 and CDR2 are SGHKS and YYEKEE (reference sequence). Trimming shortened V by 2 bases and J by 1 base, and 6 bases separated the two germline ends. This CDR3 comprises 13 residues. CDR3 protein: CASSFGGNTEAFF. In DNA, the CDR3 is TGTGCCAGCAGCTTCGGGGGGAACACTGAAGCTTTCTTT.